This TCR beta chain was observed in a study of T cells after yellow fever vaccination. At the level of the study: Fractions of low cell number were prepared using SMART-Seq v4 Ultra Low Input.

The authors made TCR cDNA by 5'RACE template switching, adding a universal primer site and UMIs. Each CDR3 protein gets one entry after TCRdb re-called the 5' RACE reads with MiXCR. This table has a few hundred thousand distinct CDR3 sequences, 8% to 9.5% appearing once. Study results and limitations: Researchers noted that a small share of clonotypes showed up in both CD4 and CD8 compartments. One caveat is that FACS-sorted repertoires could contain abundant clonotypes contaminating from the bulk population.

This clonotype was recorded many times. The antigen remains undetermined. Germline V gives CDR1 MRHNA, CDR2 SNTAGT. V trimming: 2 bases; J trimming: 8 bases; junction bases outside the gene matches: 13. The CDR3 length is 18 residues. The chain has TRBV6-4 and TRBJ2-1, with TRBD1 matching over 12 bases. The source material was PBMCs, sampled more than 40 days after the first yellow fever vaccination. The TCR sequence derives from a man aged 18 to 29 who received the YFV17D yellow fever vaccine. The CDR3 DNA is TGTGCCAGCAGTGACGGCCCCGGGACAGGGGGCGAAAAGGATGAGCAGTTCTTC. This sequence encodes CASSDGPGTGGEKDEQFF.